What follows is one T cell receptor beta chain and its context. Its specificity is unknown. Method: immunoSEQ multiplex PCR; TCRdb's copy keeps in-frame clones and lacks some. The data hold thousands of clones, with about 85% observed a single time. This sample was included in a study of immune evolution from preneoplasia to lung adenocarcinoma. The study's findings and limits: Later-stage lesions seemingly showed higher T cell density and diversity than normal lung. From normal lung to invasive adenocarcinoma, top clone frequencies appeared to decrease. KRAS-mutant nodules had the highest T cell clonality.

V dropped 0 bases and J dropped 2 bases, with 8 bases sitting between them. From germline, CDR1 is GTSNPN and CDR2 SVGIG (reference sequence). This CDR3 is 13 amino acids long. Premalignant or tumor cells were enriched by macro-dissection after pathologic assessment. Material for sequencing was FFPE minimally invasive lung adenocarcinoma tissue. The gene calls are TRBV30 and TRBJ2-7; D may be TRBD1 (6 bases). The sequence came from an older person with lung adenocarcinoma. The CDR3 nucleotides read TGTGCCTGGAGTGTACAGGGCCCCTACGAGCAGTACTTC. Translation: CAWSVQGPYEQYF.